The 18 T cell receptor beta chains below were found in one sample sequenced in a study of cytomegalovirus exposure and HLA in healthy donors (dated by TCRdb to 2017 to 2019). The library came from the immunoSEQ multiplex PCR assay. For the multiplex PCR, a mixture combining 60 forward primers for TCR Vbeta segments and 13 reverse primers for TCR Jbeta segments was used. The immuneACCESS repertoire file appears here via TCRdb, limited to in-frame rearrangements. These files lack a portion of the clones; in checked studies, under half of the deficit traces to unresolved V genes, and the cause of the others is not known. Present in this sample are over 200,000 clones, around four fifths of which were seen just once. The top ten hold roughly 0.58% of the sample. Sequenced material: PBMCs. The receptor source for this set is a woman aged 40 to 55 in good health and CMV-seronegative.

The chain employs TRBV9 and TRBJ1-6; a weak D match, TRBD1 (5 bases). The V gene lost 1 base and the J gene lost 6 bases, with 11 bases spanning the gap. Germline CDR1 is SGDLS and CDR2 is YYNGEE. This CDR3 region has 15 residues. The DNA for the CDR3 is TGTGCCAGCAGCGTACAGGGAGGCCCTAATTCACCCCTCCACTTT. Protein: CASSVQGGPNSPLHF.

The table lists this clone with a count of one. This rearrangement joins TRBV27 to TRBJ2-7, with 7 bases that match TRBD1. Germline CDR1 MNHEY, CDR2 SMNVEV (reference sequence). V shed 3 bases, J shed 2 bases, and the junction held 1 base outside the gene matches. CDR3 length: 13 residues. CDR3 bases: TGTGCCAGCAGTTTCGACAGGGCCTACGAGCAGTACTTC. Its protein product is CASSFDRAYEQYF.

The chain links TRBV6-1 to TRBJ1-6, with 9 bases fitting TRBD1. J was trimmed by 7 bases and V by 5 bases; bases with no gene match: 3. This CDR3 is 14 amino acids long. CDR1 is MNHNS, CDR2 SASEGT, per germline. The CDR3 sequence is CASSQGQGNSPLHF. The CDR3 DNA sequence: TGTGCCAGCAGTCAGGGACAGGGCAATTCACCCCTCCACTTT.

This clone appeared a few times. The gene calls are TRBV25-1 and TRBJ1-1; 7 bases fit TRBD1. J lost 0 bases, V lost 6 bases, and 1 base had no gene match. The CDR3 loop spans 13 amino acids. The germline V gene encodes CDR1 MGHDK and CDR2 SYGVNS. The CDR3 is CASRDRLNTEAFF. The CDR3 nucleotides read TGTGCCAGCAGGGACAGGTTGAACACTGAAGCTTTCTTT.

This clone was observed a handful of times. The chain has TRBV27 and TRBJ1-1; TRBD1 aligns across 11 bases. The CDR3 extends over 16 amino acids. V lost 5 bases to trimming and J lost 8 bases; unmatched junction nucleotides: 13. Germline-derived CDR1 and CDR2 are MNHEY and SMNVEV (reference sequence). CDR3 sequence reads: CASSPLSGTGGPEAFF. CDR3 sequence (DNA): TGTGCCAGCAGTCCACTCTCCGGGACAGGGGGACCCGAAGCTTTCTTT.

V is TRBV18 and J is TRBJ1-6; TRBD1 is a possible D gene (6 bases). The V gene's germline CDR1 is KGHSH and CDR2 LQKENI. CDR3 length: 14 amino acids. The V and J ends lost 6 bases and 7 bases respectively, with 13 bases between them. CDR3 DNA sequence: TGTGCCAGCTCGGGGGACATTCCCAATTCACCCCTCCACTTT. It translates to CASSGDIPNSPLHF. The full variable domain, completed using reference TRBV18 and TRBJ1-6, is NAGVMQNPRHLVRRRGQEARLRCSPMKGHSHVYWYRQLPEEGLKFMVYLQKENIIDESGMPKERFSAEFPKEGPSILRIQQVVRGDSAAYFCASSGDIPNSPLHFGNGTRLTVT.

Only one count was recorded for this clone. The rearrangement uses TRBV5-4 and TRBJ2-7, with unresolved D. Between the trimmed V and J ends, which lost 0 bases and 6 bases, there was a span of 10 bases. CDR3 length: 13 residues. Looked up from germline, CDR1 is SGHNT and CDR2 is YYREEE (reference sequence). This chain's CDR3 is CASSLDPPGEQYF. CDR3 bases: TGTGCCAGCAGCTTGGACCCGCCGGGCGAGCAGTACTTC.

The chain links TRBV19 to TRBJ1-4, with unresolved D. The V end lost 8 bases, the J end lost 0 bases, and 19 bases lay between the germline ends. Germline CDR1 and CDR2: LNHDA and SQIVND (reference sequence). The CDR3 is made up of 17 amino acids. The CDR3 reads CASASGPQTATNEKLFF. DNA of the CDR3: TGTGCCAGTGCTTCAGGCCCACAGACCGCAACTAATGAAAAACTGTTTTTT.

The chain links TRBV6-6 to TRBJ1-6; tentatively, D is TRBD1 (5 bases). CDR1 is MNHNY, CDR2 SVGAGI, per germline (reference sequence). This CDR3 has 16 amino acids. The V gene lost 10 bases and the J gene lost 3 bases, with 19 bases spanning the gap. For the CDR3, the DNA is TGTGCCATCAAACGGGGGAGCAGCGTCTATAATTCACCCCTCCACTTT. Translating gives CAIKRGSSVYNSPLHF.

This clone has just a few counts. The chain combines TRBV6-1 with TRBJ1-1; D remains ambiguous. The CDR3 contains 13 residues. The germline V and J ends were trimmed by 5 bases and 4 bases, with 11 bases remaining between them. The germline V gene has CDR1 MNHNS and CDR2 SASEGT. The CDR3: CASSPGRFTEAFF. The CDR3 DNA sequence: TGTGCCAGCAGTCCGGGGAGGTTCACTGAAGCTTTCTTT.

The V call is TRBV7-8, the J call TRBJ1-1; no firm D call. The CDR3 covers 13 residues. With 1 base removed from V and 4 bases from J, the gap between germline ends came to 7 bases. The germline gives CDR1 SGHVS, CDR2 FQNEAQ. Here the CDR3 DNA reads TGTGCCAGCAGCTTAGAGGCGGGCACTGAAGCTTTCTTT. Translated: CASSLEAGTEAFF.

The genes are TRBV28 and TRBJ2-1; D may be TRBD2 (6 bases). The ends were cut back, 8 bases at V and 2 bases at J, with 10 bases in the middle. CDR1 and CDR2 from the germline V gene are MDHEN and SYDVKM. CDR3 length: 13 amino acids. The CDR3 protein is CASHGGPYNEQFF. DNA for the CDR3: TGTGCCAGCCATGGAGGGCCCTACAATGAGCAGTTCTTC. Drawing the rest from reference TRBV28 and TRBJ2-1, the complete variable domain is DVKVTQSSRYLVKRTGEKVFLECVQDMDHENMFWYRQDPGLGLRLIYFSYDVKMKEKGDIPEGYSVSREKKERFSLILESASTNQTSMYLCASHGGPYNEQFFGPGTRLTVL.

A word on this clone: One end of the junction does not line up with germline, which may come from a read error. This rearrangement joins TRBV11-2 to TRBJ2-7, with 9 bases identical to TRBD1. The germline V gene encodes CDR1 SGHAT and CDR2 FQNNGV. CDR3 length equals 13 residues. The CDR3 sequence: CASSTPGQGPKDF. CDR3 DNA: TGTGCCAGCAGCACGCCCGGACAGGGGCCCAAGGACTTC.

The table lists this clone with a few counts. The chain uses TRBV7-2 and TRBJ1-5, with D maybe TRBD1 (6 bases). The CDR3 totals 13 residues. V lost 7 bases and J lost 3, with 10 bases in between. The germline V gene encodes CDR1 SGHTA and CDR2 FQGNSA. CDR3: CASTRTANQPQHF. CDR3 bases: TGTGCCAGCACCAGGACAGCCAATCAGCCCCAGCATTTT.

The chain recombines TRBV4-1 with TRBJ2-2; TRBD1 agrees at 7 bases. The CDR3 extends over 15 amino acids. From germline, CDR1 is MGHRA and CDR2 YSYEKL. V lost 1 base, J lost 7 bases, and 6 bases stayed unmatched. In nucleotides, the CDR3 is TGCGCCAGCAGCCAAGGGACAGGTCGCGGCGGGGAGCTGTTTTTT. Its protein is CASSQGTGRGGELFF.

The J gene is TRBJ1-2, the V gene TRBV18; 8 positions match TRBD1. The junction had 3 bases not matched to a gene; V was cut back by 3 bases and J by 3 bases. This CDR3 comprises 14 residues. CDR1 is KGHSH, CDR2 LQKENI, per germline. CDR3 in amino acids: CASSPDREDYGYTF. The DNA for the CDR3 is TGTGCCAGCTCACCGGACAGGGAGGACTATGGCTACACCTTC. The variable domain in full, completed from reference TRBV18 and TRBJ1-2, reads NAGVMQNPRHLVRRRGQEARLRCSPMKGHSHVYWYRQLPEEGLKFMVYLQKENIIDESGMPKERFSAEFPKEGPSILRIQQVVRGDSAAYFCASSPDREDYGYTFGSGTRLTVV.

This chain joins TRBV27 and TRBJ2-2; maybe TRBD1 (5 bases). The CDR3 runs 14 residues. Germline CDR1 MNHEY, CDR2 SMNVEV (reference sequence). Deletions cut 7 bases from V and 6 bases from J, with 15 bases between. DNA of the CDR3: TGTGCCAGCACCCTAATACTGGGGCCCGGGGAGCTGTTTTTT. Residues: CASTLILGPGELFF.

The chain couples TRBV5-4 to TRBJ2-7; a weak D match, TRBD1 (7 bases). This CDR3 is built from 14 residues. V shed 1 base and J shed 3 bases, with 11 bases lying between them. CDR1 is SGHNT and CDR2 is YYREEE in the germline V gene (reference sequence). The CDR3 DNA sequence: TGTGCCAGCAGCTTGCGGCAGGGGGGCTACGAGCAGTACTTC. As protein: CASSLRQGGYEQYF.